The present entry profiles one T cell receptor beta chain with its context. Its antigen is undetermined. As defined, naive CD8 cells were CD45RO-negative and positively selected for CCR7, with terminally differentiated effector memory CD45RA+ cells excluded. The assay was carried out at the deep level. The data were produced by immunoSEQ multiplex PCR, yet TCRdb's version contains in-frame clones alone and is incomplete. The sample records 550,000 to 750,000 clones, roughly 95% being singletons. This record belongs to a study of shared clonotypes between healthy human individuals. The length of the CDR3 is 12 residues. From germline, CDR1 is MNHEY and CDR2 SMNVEV (reference sequence). Trimming took 5 bases from V and 5 from J, leaving 4 bases between them. Study findings and constraints: Clonotypes not shared had lower generation probabilities than those common to all four donors.

The V and J genes are TRBV27 and TRBJ1-6; D call uncertain. Input material: naive CD8+ T cells sorted from blood. The source of this sequence is a woman in her 30s in good health. CDR3 amino acids: CASSAHNSPLHF. The DNA for the CDR3 is TGTGCCAGCAGTGCTCATAATTCACCCCTCCACTTT.